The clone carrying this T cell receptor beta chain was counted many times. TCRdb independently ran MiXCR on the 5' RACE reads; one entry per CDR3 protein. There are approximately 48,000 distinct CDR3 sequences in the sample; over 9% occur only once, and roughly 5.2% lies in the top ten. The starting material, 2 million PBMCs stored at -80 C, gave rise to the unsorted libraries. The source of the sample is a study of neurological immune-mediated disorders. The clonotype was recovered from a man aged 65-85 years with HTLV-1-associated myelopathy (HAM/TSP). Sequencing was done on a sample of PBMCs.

CDR3 in DNA: TGTGCCAGCTCTCCTTCAGGAGTCTACAATGAGCAGTTCTTC. It encodes CASSPSGVYNEQFF. The chain employs TRBV18 and TRBJ2-1; D ambiguous. With 6 bases removed from V and 3 bases from J, the gap between germline ends came to 12 bases. The CDR3 runs 14 residues. The germline CDR1 and CDR2 sequences are KGHSH and LQKENI.